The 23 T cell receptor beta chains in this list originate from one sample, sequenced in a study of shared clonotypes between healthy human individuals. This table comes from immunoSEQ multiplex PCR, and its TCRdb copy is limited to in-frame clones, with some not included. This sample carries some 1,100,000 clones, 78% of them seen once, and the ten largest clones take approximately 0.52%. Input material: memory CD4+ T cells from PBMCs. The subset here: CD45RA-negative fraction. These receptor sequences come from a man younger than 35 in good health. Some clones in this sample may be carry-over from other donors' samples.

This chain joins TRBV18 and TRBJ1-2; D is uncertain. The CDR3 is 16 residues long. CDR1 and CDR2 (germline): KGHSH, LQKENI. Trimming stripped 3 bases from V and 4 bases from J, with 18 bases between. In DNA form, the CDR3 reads TGTGCCAGCTCACCGTCCATAAATCGGCAGATCTATGGCTACACCTTC. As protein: CASSPSINRQIYGYTF.

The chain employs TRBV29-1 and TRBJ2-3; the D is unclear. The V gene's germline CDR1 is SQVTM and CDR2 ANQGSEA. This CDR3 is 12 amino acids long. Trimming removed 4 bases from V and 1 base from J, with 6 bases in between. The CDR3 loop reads CSVGRGTDTQYF. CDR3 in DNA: TGCAGCGTTGGCCGGGGCACAGATACGCAGTATTTT.

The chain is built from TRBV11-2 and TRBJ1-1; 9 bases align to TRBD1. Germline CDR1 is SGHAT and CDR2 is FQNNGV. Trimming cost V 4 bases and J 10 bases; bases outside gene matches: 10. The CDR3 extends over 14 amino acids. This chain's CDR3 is CASSSSGQGSGAFF. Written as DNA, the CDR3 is TGTGCCAGCAGCTCCTCCGGACAGGGGAGCGGAGCTTTCTTT.

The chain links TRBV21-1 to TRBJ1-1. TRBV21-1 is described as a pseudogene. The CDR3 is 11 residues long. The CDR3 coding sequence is TGTGCCAGCGCCAACCGGGCTGAAGCTTTCTTT. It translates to CASANRAEAFF.

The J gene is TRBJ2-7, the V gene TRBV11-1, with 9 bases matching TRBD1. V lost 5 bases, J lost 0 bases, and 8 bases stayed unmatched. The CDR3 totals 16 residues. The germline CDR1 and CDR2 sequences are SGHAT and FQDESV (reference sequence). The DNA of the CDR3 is TGTGCCAGCAGCCCCTCCCCGGGACAGGGCTCCTACGAGCAGTACTTC. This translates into CASSPSPGQGSYEQYF.

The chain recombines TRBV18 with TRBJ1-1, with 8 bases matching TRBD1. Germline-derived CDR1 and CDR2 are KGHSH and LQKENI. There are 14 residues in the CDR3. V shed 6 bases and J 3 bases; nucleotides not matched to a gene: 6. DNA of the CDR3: TGTGCCAGCTCGCGAACAGGGGGGGACACTGAAGCTTTCTTT. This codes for CASSRTGGDTEAFF. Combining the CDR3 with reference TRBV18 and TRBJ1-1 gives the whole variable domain NAGVMQNPRHLVRRRGQEARLRCSPMKGHSHVYWYRQLPEEGLKFMVYLQKENIIDESGMPKERFSAEFPKEGPSILRIQQVVRGDSAAYFCASSRTGGDTEAFFGQGTRLTVV.

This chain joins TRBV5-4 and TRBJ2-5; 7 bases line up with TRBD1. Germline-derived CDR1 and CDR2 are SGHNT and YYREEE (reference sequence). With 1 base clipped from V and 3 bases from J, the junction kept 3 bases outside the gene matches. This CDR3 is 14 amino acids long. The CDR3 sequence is CASSLPTGKETQYF. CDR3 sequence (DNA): TGTGCCAGCAGCTTGCCGACAGGGAAAGAGACCCAGTACTTC. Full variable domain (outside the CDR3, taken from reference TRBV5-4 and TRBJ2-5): ETGVTQSPTHLIKTRGQQVTLRCSSQSGHNTVSWYQQALGQGPQFIFQYYREEENGRGNFPPRFSGLQFPNYSSELNVNALELDDSALYLCASSLPTGKETQYFGPGTRLLVL.

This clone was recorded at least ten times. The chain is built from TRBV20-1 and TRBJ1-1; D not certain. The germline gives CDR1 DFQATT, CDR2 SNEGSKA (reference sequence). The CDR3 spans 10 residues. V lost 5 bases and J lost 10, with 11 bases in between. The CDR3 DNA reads TGCAGTGCTCTAAGCGGGCCAGCTTTCTTT. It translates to CSALSGPAFF.

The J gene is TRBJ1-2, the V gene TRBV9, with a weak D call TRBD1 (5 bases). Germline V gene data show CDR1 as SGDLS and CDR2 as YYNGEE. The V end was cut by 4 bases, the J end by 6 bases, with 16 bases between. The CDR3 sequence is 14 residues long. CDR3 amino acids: CASSPRFGANGYTF. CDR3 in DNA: TGTGCCAGCAGCCCCCGATTCGGGGCGAATGGCTACACCTTC.

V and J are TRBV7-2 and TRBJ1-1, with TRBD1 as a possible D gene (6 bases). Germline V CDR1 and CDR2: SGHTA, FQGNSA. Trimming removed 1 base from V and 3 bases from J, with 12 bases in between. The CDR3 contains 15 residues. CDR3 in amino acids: CASSLGWGAHTEAFF. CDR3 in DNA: TGTGCCAGCAGCTTAGGCTGGGGGGCACACACTGAAGCTTTCTTT.

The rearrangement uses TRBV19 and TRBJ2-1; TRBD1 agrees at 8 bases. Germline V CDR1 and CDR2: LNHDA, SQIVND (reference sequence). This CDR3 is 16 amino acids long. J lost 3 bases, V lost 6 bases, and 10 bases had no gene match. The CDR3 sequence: CASRTLTGGRYNEQFF. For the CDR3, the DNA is TGTGCCAGTAGGACACTTACAGGGGGTCGCTACAATGAGCAGTTCTTC.

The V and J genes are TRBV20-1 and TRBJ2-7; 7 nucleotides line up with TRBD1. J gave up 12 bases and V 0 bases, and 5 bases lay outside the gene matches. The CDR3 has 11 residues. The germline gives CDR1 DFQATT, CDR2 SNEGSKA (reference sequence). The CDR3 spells CSAREGGFLYF. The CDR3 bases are TGCAGTGCTAGAGAAGGGGGCTTTCTGTACTTC.

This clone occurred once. The CDR3: CATSRDRTADEQYF. CDR3 in DNA: TGTGCCACCAGCAGAGACAGGACCGCCGACGAGCAGTACTTC. The rearrangement links TRBV15 to TRBJ2-7, with D uncertain. Germline V gene lookup returns CDR1 LNHNV and CDR2 YYDKDF (reference sequence). V lost 0 bases and J lost 5, with 11 bases in between. CDR3 length: 14 amino acids.

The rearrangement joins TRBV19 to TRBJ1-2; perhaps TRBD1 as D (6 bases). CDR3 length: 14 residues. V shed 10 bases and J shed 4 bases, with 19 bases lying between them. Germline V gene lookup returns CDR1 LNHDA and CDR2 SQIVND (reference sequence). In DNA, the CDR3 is TGTGCCACCAGAAACAGGGTGTCGGGCTATGGCTACACCTTC. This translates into CATRNRVSGYGYTF.

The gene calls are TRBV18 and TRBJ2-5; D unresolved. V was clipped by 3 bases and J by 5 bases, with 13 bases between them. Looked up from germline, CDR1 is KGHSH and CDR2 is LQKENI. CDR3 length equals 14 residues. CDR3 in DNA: TGTGCCAGCTCACCTCTGCCATCACGGGAGACCCAGTACTTC. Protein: CASSPLPSRETQYF. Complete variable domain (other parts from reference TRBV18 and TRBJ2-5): NAGVMQNPRHLVRRRGQEARLRCSPMKGHSHVYWYRQLPEEGLKFMVYLQKENIIDESGMPKERFSAEFPKEGPSILRIQQVVRGDSAAYFCASSPLPSRETQYFGPGTRLLVL.

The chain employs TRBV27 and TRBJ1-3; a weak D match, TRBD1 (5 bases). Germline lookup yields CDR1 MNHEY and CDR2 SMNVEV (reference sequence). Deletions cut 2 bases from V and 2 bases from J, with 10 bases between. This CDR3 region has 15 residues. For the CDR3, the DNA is TGTGCCAGCAGTTTACGGGGGTCCACTGGAAACACCATATATTTT. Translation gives CASSLRGSTGNTIYF.

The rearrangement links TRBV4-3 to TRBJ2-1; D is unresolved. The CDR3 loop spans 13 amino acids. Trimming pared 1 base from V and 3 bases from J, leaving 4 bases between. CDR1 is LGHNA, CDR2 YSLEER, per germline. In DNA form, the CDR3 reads TGCGCCAGCAGCCAAGGGAGCTACAATGAGCAGTTCTTC. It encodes CASSQGSYNEQFF.

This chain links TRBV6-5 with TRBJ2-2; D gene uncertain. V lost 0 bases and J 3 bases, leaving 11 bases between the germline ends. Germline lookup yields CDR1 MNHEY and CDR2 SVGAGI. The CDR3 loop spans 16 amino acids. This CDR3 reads CASSYSRPRDTGELFF. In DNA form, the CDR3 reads TGTGCCAGCAGTTACTCCCGCCCAAGGGACACCGGGGAGCTGTTTTTT.

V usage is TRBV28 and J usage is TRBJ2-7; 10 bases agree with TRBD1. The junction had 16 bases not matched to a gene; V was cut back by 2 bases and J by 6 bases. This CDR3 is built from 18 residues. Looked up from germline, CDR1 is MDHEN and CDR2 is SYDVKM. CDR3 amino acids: CASSLTGGSGQGLFEQYF. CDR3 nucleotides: TGTGCCAGCAGTTTAACTGGCGGGTCGGGACAGGGGCTTTTCGAGCAGTACTTC. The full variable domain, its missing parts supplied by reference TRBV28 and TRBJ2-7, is DVKVTQSSRYLVKRTGEKVFLECVQDMDHENMFWYRQDPGLGLRLIYFSYDVKMKEKGDIPEGYSVSREKKERFSLILESASTNQTSMYLCASSLTGGSGQGLFEQYFGPGTRLTVT.

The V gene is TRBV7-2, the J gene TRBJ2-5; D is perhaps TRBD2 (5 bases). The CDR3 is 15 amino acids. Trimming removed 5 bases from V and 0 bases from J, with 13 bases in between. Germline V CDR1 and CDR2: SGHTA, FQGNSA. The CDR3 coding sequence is TGTGCCAGCAGCCCCACTAGGCAGTACCAAGAGACCCAGTACTTC. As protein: CASSPTRQYQETQYF.

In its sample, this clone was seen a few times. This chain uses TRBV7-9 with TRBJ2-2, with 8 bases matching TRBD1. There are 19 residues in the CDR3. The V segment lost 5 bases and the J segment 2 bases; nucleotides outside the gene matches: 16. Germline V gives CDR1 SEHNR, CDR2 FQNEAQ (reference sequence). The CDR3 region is CASSMFGTGSFLNTGELFF. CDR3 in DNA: TGTGCCAGCAGCATGTTCGGGACAGGTTCCTTTCTTAACACCGGGGAGCTGTTTTTT.

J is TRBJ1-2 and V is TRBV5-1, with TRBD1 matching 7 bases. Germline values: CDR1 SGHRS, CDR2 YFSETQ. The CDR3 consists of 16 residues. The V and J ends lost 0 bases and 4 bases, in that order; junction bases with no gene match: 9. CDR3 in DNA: TGCGCCAGCAGCTTGGGAGGGACAGCTGTCGGCTATGGCTACACCTTC. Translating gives CASSLGGTAVGYGYTF. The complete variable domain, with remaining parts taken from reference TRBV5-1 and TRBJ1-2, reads KAGVTQTPRYLIKTRGQQVTLSCSPISGHRSVSWYQQTPGQGLQFLFEYFSETQRNKGNFPGRFSGRQFSNSRSEMNVSTLELGDSALYLCASSLGGTAVGYGYTFGSGTRLTVV.

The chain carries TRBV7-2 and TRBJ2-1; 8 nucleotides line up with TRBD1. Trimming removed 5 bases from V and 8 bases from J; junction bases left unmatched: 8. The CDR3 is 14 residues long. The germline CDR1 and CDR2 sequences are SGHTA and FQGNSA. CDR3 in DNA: TGTGCCAGCAGCCCAGTCCGGGGACAGGATGAGCAGTTCTTC. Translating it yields CASSPVRGQDEQFF.